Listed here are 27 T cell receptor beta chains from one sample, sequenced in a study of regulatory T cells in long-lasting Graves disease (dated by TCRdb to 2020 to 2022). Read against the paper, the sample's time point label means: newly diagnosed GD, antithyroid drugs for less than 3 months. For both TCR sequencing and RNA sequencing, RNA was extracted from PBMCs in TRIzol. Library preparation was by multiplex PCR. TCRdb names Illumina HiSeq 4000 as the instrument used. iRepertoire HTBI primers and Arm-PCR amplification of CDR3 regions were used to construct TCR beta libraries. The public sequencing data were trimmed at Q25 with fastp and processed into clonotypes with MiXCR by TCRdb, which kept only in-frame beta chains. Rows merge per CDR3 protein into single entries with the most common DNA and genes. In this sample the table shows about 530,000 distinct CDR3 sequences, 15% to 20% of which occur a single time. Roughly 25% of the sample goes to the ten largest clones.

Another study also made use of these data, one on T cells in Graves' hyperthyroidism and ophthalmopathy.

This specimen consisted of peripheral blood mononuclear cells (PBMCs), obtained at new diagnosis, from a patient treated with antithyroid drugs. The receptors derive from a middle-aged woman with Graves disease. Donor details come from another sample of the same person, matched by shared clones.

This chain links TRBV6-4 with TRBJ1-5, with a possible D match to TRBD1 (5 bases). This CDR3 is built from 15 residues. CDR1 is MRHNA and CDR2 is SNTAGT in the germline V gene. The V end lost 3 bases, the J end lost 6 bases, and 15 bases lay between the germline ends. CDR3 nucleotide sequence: TGTGCCAGCAGTGAATCTGGCCAGAGGGGTCAGCCCCAGCATTTT. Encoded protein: CASSESGQRGQPQHF.

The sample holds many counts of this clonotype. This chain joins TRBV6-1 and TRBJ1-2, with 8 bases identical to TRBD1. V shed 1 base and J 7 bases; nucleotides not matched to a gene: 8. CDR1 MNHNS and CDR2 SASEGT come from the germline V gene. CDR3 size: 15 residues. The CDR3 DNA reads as TGTGCCAGCAGTGAAGTCAGGGGGCCAAGGGGTGGCTACACCTTC. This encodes CASSEVRGPRGGYTF.

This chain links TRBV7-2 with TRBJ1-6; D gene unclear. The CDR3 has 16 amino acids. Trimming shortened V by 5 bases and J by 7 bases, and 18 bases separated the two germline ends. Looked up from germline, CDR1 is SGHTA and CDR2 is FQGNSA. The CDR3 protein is CASSLRPDILNSPLHF. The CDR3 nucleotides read TGTGCCAGCAGCCTCAGGCCCGACATTCTAAATTCACCCCTCCACTTT.

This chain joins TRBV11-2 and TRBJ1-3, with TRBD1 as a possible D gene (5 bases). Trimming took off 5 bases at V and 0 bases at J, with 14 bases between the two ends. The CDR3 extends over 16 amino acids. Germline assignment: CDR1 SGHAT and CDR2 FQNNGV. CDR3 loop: CASSPAGLLSGNTIYF. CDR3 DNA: TGTGCCAGCAGCCCAGCGGGACTACTCTCTGGAAACACCATATATTTT.

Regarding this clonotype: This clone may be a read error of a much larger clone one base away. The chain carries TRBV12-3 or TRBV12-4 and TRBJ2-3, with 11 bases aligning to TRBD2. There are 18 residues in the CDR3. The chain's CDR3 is CASSPVSRLAGRTDMQYF. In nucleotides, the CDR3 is TGTGCCAGCAGTCCGGTTTCCCGACTAGCGGGGAGGACAGATATGCAGTATTTT.

The DNA of the CDR3 is TGTGCCAGCGGGGGACATATAAACACTGAAGCTTTCTTT. This sequence encodes CASGGHINTEAFF. V usage is TRBV6-1 and J usage is TRBJ1-1; tentatively, D is TRBD1 (6 bases). The CDR3 totals 13 residues. Germline assignment: CDR1 MNHNS and CDR2 SASEGT. Trimming took 8 bases from V and 2 from J, leaving 12 bases between them.

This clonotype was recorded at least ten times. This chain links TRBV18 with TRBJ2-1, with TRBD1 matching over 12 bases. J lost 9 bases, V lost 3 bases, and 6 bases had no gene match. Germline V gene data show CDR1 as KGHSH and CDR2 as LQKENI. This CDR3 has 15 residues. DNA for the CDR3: TGTGCCAGCTCACCCCGGGACAGGGGGCAGGTTGAGCAGTTCTTC. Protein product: CASSPRDRGQVEQFF.

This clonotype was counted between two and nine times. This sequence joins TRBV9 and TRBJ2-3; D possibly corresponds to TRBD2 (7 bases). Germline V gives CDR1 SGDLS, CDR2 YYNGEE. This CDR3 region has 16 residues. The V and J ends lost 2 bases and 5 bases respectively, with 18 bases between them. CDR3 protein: CASSVLLGGAVDTQYF. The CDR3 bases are TGTGCCAGCAGCGTCTTACTTGGGGGGGCGGTAGATACGCAGTATTTT.

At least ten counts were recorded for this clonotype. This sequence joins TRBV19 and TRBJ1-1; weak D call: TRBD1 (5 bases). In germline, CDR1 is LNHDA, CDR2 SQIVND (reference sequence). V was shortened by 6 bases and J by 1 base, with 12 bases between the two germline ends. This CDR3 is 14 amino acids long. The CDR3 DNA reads TGTGCCAGTAGACTCGGACACCCGAACACTGAAGCTTTCTTT. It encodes CASRLGHPNTEAFF.

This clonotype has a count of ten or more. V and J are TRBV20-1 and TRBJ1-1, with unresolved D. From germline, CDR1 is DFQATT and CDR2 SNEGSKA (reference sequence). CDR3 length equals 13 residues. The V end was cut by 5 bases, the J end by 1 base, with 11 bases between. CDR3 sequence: CSARKERNTEAFF. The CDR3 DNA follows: TGCAGTGCTCGAAAGGAAAGGAACACTGAAGCTTTCTTT.

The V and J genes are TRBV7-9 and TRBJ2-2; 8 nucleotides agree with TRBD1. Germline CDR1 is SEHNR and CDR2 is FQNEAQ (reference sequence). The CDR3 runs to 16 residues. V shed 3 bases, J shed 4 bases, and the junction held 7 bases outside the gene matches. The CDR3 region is CASSFPGQVGTGELFF. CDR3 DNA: TGTGCCAGCAGCTTCCCGGGACAGGTCGGCACCGGGGAGCTGTTTTTT.

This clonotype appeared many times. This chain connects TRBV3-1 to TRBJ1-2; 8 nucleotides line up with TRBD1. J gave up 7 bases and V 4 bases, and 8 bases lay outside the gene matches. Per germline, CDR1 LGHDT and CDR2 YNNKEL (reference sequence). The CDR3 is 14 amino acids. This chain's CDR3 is CASSPRQTGVGYTF. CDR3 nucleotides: TGTGCCAGCAGCCCTCGACAGACAGGGGTTGGCTACACCTTC.

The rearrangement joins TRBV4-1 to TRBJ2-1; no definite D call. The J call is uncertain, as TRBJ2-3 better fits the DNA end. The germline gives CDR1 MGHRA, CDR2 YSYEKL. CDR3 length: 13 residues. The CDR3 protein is CASSLHGPPAQYF. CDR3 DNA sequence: TGCGCCAGCAGCCTCCACGGACCGCCCGCGCAGTATTTT.

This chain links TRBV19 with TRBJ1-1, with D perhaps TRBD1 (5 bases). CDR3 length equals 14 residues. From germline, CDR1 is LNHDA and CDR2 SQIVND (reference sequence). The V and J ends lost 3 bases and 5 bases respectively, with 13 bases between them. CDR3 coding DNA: TGTGCCAGTAGTATCGGGACCACCATTACTGAAGCTTTCTTT. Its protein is CASSIGTTITEAFF.

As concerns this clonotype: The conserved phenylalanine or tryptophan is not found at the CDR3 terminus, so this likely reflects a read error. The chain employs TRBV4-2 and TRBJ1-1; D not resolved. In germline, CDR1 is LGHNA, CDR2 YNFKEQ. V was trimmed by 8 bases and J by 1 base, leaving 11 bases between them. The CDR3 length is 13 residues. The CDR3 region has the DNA TGTGCCAGCGGGTACGGGGAGAACACTGAAGCTTTCTCT. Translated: CASGYGENTEAFS.

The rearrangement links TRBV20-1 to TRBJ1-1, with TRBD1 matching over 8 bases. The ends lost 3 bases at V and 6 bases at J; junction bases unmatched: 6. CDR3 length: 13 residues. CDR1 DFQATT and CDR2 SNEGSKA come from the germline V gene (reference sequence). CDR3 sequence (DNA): TGCAGTGCTAGGTCGGACAGGGACGCTGAAGCTTTCTTT. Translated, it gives CSARSDRDAEAFF.

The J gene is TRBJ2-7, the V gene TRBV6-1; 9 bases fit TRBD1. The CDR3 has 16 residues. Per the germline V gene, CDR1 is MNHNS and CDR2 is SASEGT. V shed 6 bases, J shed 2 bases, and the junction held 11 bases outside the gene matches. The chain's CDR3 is CASRLGQGKGAYEQYF. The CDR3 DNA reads TGTGCCAGCAGACTCGGACAGGGGAAGGGGGCCTACGAGCAGTACTTC.

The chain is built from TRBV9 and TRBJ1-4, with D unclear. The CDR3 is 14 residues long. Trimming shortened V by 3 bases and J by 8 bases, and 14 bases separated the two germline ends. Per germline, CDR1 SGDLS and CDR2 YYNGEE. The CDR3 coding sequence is TGTGCCAGCAGCGCGGGCACTACGGGAGAAAAACTGTTTTTT. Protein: CASSAGTTGEKLFF.

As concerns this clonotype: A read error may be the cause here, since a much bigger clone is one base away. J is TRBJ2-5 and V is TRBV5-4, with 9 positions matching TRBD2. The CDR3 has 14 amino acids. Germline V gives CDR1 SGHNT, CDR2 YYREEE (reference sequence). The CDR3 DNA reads TGTGCCAGCAGCTTCAGCGGGGGGAGAGATGAGCAGTCCTTC. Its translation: CASSFSGGRDEQSF.

The DNA of the CDR3 is TGTGCCAGCAGTTACTCACTTTTTCCCGCTAGCGGGGGATCTGAGCAGTTCTTC. Translating it yields CASSYSLFPASGGSEQFF. The V gene is TRBV6-9, the J gene TRBJ2-1, with 10 bases aligning to TRBD2. V lost 3 bases to trimming and J lost 9 bases; unmatched junction nucleotides: 17. CDR1 is MNHGY and CDR2 is SVAAGI in the germline V gene. This CDR3 is built from 18 residues.

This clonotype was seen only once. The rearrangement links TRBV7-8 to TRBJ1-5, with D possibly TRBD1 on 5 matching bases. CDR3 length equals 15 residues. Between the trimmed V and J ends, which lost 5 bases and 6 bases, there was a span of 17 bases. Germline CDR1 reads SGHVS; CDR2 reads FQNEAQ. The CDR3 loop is CASSITVGGGQPQHF. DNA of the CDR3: TGTGCCAGCAGCATAACCGTTGGGGGAGGTCAGCCCCAGCATTTT.

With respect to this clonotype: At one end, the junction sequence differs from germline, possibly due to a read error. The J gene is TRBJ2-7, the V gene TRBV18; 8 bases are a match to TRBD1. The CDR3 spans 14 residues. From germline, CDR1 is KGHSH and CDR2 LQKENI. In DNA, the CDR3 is TGTGTCAGCTCACCATCTGGGACAGGAGGTGAGCAGTACTTC. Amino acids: CVSSPSGTGGEQYF.

The CDR3 region has the DNA TGTGCCAGCAGTTCGACGATAGAGGGGGGCACAGATACGCAGTATTTT. Translating it yields CASSSTIEGGTDTQYF. The gene calls are TRBV7-3 and TRBJ2-3, with D perhaps matching TRBD1 (6 bases). Trimming pared 6 bases from V and 1 base from J, leaving 17 bases between. The CDR3 extends over 16 amino acids. Germline-derived CDR1 and CDR2 are SGHTA and FQGTGA.

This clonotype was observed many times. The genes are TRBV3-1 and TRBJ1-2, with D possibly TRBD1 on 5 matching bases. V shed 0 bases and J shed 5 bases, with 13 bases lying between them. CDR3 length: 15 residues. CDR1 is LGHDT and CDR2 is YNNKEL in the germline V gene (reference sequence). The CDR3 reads CASSQEGVFQYGYTF. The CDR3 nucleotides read TGTGCCAGCAGCCAAGAGGGGGTTTTCCAGTATGGCTACACCTTC.

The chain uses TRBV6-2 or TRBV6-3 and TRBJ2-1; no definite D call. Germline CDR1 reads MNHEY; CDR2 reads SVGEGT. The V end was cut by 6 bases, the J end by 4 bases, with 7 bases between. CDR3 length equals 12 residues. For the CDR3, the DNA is TGTGCCAGCAGCAGTTTGTACAATGAGCAGTTCTTC. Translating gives CASSSLYNEQFF.

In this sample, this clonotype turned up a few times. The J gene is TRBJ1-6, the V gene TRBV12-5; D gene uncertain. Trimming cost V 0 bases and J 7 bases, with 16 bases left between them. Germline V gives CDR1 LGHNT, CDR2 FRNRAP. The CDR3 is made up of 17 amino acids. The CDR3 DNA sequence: TGTGCTAGTGGTTTGGTCCTCGGCCGCTCGGGGAATTCACCCCTCCACTTT. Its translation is CASGLVLGRSGNSPLHF.

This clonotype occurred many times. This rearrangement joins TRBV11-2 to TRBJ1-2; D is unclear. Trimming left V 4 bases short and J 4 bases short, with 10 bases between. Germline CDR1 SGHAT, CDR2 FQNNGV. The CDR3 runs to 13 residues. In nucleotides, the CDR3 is TGTGCCAGCAGCTCGAGTAACTTCTATGGCTACACCTTC. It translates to CASSSSNFYGYTF.